The clone carrying this T cell receptor beta chain was picked up many times. Its antigen is unknown. The sample belongs to a study of T-cell memory formation after mild COVID-19. Study outcomes and limitations: The SARS-CoV-2 specificity of second-wave clones reaching peak at day 37 remained unverified.

TCRdb passed the 5' RACE reads through MiXCR, listing each CDR3 protein once. The sample includes 350,000 to 500,000 distinct CDR3 sequences, 20% to 30% of them seen just once. This CDR3 region has 12 residues. The ends were cut back, 5 bases at V and 6 bases at J, with 8 bases in the middle. Input material: PBMCs or a T cell subset sorted from them (not recorded which). The chain couples TRBV12-3 or TRBV12-4 to TRBJ1-5, with TRBD1 as a possible D gene (5 bases). The sequence was collected from an adult woman who had mild COVID-19 (a few samples of this study predate the infection). Cell type and time point are not known. The CDR3 sequence is CASSRGGQPQHF. DNA of the CDR3: TGTGCCAGCAGTAGGGGAGGTCAGCCCCAGCATTTT.